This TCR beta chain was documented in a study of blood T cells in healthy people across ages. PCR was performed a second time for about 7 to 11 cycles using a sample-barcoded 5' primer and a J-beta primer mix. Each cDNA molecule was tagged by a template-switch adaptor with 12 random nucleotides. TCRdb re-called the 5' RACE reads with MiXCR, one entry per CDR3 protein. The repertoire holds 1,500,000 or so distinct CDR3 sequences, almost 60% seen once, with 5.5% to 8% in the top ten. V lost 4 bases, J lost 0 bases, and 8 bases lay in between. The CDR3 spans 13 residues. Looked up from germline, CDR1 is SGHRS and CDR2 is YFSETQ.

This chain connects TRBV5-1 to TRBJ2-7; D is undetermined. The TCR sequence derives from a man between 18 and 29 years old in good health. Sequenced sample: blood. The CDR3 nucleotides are TGCGCCAGCAGCGAGGTACCCTCCTACGAGCAGTACTTC. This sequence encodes CASSEVPSYEQYF.